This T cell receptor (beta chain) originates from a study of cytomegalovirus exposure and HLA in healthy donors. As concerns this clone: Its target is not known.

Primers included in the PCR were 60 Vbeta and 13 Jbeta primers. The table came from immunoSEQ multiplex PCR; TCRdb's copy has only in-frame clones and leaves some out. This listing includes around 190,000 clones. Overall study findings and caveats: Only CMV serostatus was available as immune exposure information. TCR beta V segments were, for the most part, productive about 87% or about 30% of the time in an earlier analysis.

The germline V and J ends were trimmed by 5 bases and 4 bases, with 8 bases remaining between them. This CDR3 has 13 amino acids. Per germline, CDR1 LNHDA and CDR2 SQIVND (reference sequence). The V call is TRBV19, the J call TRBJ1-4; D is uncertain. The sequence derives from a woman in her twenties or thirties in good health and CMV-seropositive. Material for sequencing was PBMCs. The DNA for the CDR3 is TGTGCCAGTAGTGACCAGGTTAATGAAAAACTGTTTTTT. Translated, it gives CASSDQVNEKLFF.